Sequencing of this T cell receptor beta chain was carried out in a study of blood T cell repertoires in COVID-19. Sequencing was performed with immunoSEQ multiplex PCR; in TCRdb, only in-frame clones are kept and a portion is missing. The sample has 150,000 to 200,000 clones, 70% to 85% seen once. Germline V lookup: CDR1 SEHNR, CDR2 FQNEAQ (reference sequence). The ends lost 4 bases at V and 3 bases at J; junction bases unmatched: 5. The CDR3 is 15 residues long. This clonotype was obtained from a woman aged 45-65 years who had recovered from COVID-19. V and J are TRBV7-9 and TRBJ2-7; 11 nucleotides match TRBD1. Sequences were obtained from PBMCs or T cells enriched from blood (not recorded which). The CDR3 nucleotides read TGTGCCAGCAGCTCCGGGACAGGGGGGTACTACGAGCAGTACTTC. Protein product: CASSSGTGGYYEQYF.